A selection of T cell receptor beta chains follows, all from one sample in a study of shared clonotypes between healthy human individuals. Assay used: immunoSEQ multiplex PCR; TCRdb lists only in-frame clones, some missing. The table lists about 600,000 clones, roughly 97% of them singletons. The sample was naive CD4+ T cells sorted from blood. The receptors stem from a woman in her 30s in good health. Both conserved end residues are part of each CDR3. Fields, in order: D gene, clone size, V gene, J gene, CDR3 DNA, CDR3 protein. The D gene is left open where the match is weak. For some rows the clone size is stated as once, few or many, or as a class when expanded; others skip it.

D gene: NA
clone size: NA
V gene: TRBV5-1
J gene: TRBJ2-7
CDR3 DNA: TGCGCCAGCAGCTTGGGTAGACAAAGGGCCGTCTACGAGCAGTACTTC
CDR3 protein: CASSLGRQRAVYEQYF

D gene: TRBD1
clone size: NA
V gene: TRBV14
J gene: TRBJ2-7
CDR3 DNA: TGTGCCAGCAGCCTGCCGGGACAGATCTACGAGCAGTACTTC
CDR3 protein: CASSLPGQIYEQYF

D gene: TRBD2
clone size: NA
V gene: TRBV27
J gene: TRBJ2-7
CDR3 DNA: TGTGCCAGCAGTCTGAAACTAGCGGGAGTAGCGAAAAACTACGAGCAGTACTTC
CDR3 protein: CASSLKLAGVAKNYEQYF

D gene: NA
clone size: once
V gene: TRBV27
J gene: TRBJ1-6
CDR3 DNA: TGTGCCAGCGGCCGCGGTGGGACAAGGGCCCTCCACTTT
CDR3 protein: CASGRGGTRALHF

D gene: TRBD2
clone size: NA
V gene: TRBV5-6
J gene: TRBJ2-1
CDR3 DNA: TGTGCCAGCAGCTTAGAGCGACTAGCGGGAGTCGGTGAGCAGTTCTTC
CDR3 protein: CASSLERLAGVGEQFF

D gene: TRBD1
clone size: NA
V gene: TRBV11-2
J gene: TRBJ2-1
CDR3 DNA: TGTGCCAGCAGCAATCAGGGGGTGTATGAGCAGTTCTTC
CDR3 protein: CASSNQGVYEQFF

D gene: NA
clone size: NA
V gene: TRBV7-2
J gene: TRBJ2-5
CDR3 DNA: TGTGCCGGGCCTAAGACCCAAGAGACCCAGTACTTC
CDR3 protein: CAGPKTQETQYF

D gene: NA
clone size: NA
V gene: TRBV28
J gene: TRBJ1-1
CDR3 DNA: TGTGCCAGCAGGTCACAAGAGAACACTGAAGCTTTCTTT
CDR3 protein: CASRSQENTEAFF

D gene: NA
clone size: NA
V gene: TRBV19
J gene: TRBJ2-4
CDR3 DNA: TGTGCCAGTAAGATAGCGGAAAAAGCCAAAAACATTCAGTACTTC
CDR3 protein: CASKIAEKAKNIQYF

D gene: NA
clone size: once
V gene: TRBV5-1
J gene: TRBJ2-7
CDR3 DNA: TGCGCCAGCAGCTTGGGGACCAGTACCTCCTACGAGCAGTACTTC
CDR3 protein: CASSLGTSTSYEQYF

D gene: NA
clone size: NA
V gene: TRBV4-1
J gene: TRBJ2-7
CDR3 DNA: TGCGCCAGCAGCCAAGATAGCGGTCCTTCCTACGAGCAGTACTTC
CDR3 protein: CASSQDSGPSYEQYF

D gene: NA
clone size: NA
V gene: TRBV6-5
J gene: TRBJ2-3
CDR3 DNA: TGTGCCAGCAGTTACTCACAGGGCCTTGATTATACGCAGTATTTT
CDR3 protein: CASSYSQGLDYTQYF

D gene: TRBD1
clone size: NA
V gene: TRBV30
J gene: TRBJ2-3
CDR3 DNA: TGTGCCTGGAGTGCCCTCGAAGACAGGGGCACAGATACGCAGTATTTT
CDR3 protein: CAWSALEDRGTDTQYF